The T cell receptor beta chain described here comes from a study of blood T cell repertoires in COVID-19. Study as a whole: There were acute and convalescent COVID-19 samples, and they came from the United States, Italy and Spain.

Germline V gene data show CDR1 as KGHSY and CDR2 as FQNENV. The CDR3 length is 16 residues. V was clipped by 1 base and J by 8 bases; unmatched bases: 9. This clone was counted between two and nine times. TCRdb's table, derived via immunoSEQ multiplex PCR, lists solely in-frame clones and lacks some. The data hold roughly 45,000 clones, with over 80% observed a single time. The rearrangement joins TRBV16 to TRBJ2-1, with TRBD2 matching over 9 bases. The TCR sequence derives from a man aged 45 to 65 with active COVID-19. Material for sequencing was peripheral blood. CDR3 loop: CASSQYEGGTSYEQFF. The CDR3 DNA sequence: TGTGCCAGCAGCCAATACGAAGGTGGGACTAGCTATGAGCAGTTCTTC.